The 30 T cell receptor beta chains in this list originate from one sample, sequenced in a study of blood T cells in healthy people across ages (dated by TCRdb to the mid-2010s). Library construction relied on 5' RACE. The run used an Illumina HiSeq 2500. A second PCR of roughly 7 to 12 cycles was run with a J-beta primer mix and a sample-barcoded 5' primer. In-frame beta chains were kept once TCRdb had trimmed the public reads at Q25 with fastp and called clones with MiXCR. Each record represents a unique CDR3 protein, reported with the most common genes and DNA among its rows. Present in this sample are roughly 2 million distinct CDR3 sequences, approximately 50% of which were seen just once. The ten largest clonotypes hold more than 2% of the sample. The sequenced sample consisted of blood. All receptors come from a woman aged 40 to 49 in good health.

This clonotype has a handful of counts. The V and J genes are TRBV6-5 and TRBJ2-7; the match to TRBD1 covers 7 bases. The J call is doubtful: the DNA matches TRBJ2-4 better. This CDR3 has 14 amino acids. Germline loops: CDR1 MNHEY, CDR2 SVGAGI. The CDR3 DNA sequence: TGTGCCAGCAGCTTGAGGGGACAGCGATCCATTCAGTACTTC. Protein: CASSLRGQRSIQYF.

V and J are TRBV6-1 and TRBJ2-5, with TRBD1 identical over 9 bases. The DNA matches TRBJ2-7 better at its end, which makes the J call doubtful. CDR3 length: 14 amino acids. The germline V gene encodes CDR1 MNHNS and CDR2 SASEGT. CDR3 protein: CASNDGQGFSEQYF. Written as DNA, the CDR3 is TGTGCCAGCAACGACGGACAGGGGTTTTCCGAGCAGTACTTC.

This clonotype was seen once. This chain uses TRBV7-2 with TRBJ2-1; possibly TRBD1 for D (6 bases). Deletions cut 5 bases from V and 6 bases from J, with 17 bases between. CDR3 size: 15 residues. Per germline, CDR1 SGHTA and CDR2 FQGNSA. Written as DNA, the CDR3 is TGTGCCAGCAGCGGGGGCTCCCTCCCCTGCAATGAGCAGTTCTTC. The encoded protein is CASSGGSLPCNEQFF.

The chain employs TRBV5-1 and TRBJ2-3; the D gene could be TRBD1 or TRBD2 (6 bases each). Germline V gene sequence: CDR1 SGHRS, CDR2 YFSETQ. The CDR3 totals 15 residues. The V end lost 3 bases, the J end lost 2 bases, and 13 bases lay between the germline ends. The CDR3 DNA sequence: TGCGCCAGCAGCTGGGGGGCTCGCACCACAGATACGCAGTATTTT. Protein: CASSWGARTTDTQYF.

This clonotype came up many times. The chain links TRBV27 to TRBJ2-3, with 7 bases that match TRBD2. Per the germline V gene, CDR1 is MNHEY and CDR2 is SMNVEV (reference sequence). The V gene end was trimmed by 4 bases and the J gene end by 1 base; junction bases not matched to a gene: 2. The CDR3 is made up of 14 amino acids. For the CDR3, the DNA is TGTGCCAGCAGTTCCCTAGCGGGCACAGATACGCAGTATTTT. Translated: CASSSLAGTDTQYF.

The genes are TRBV4-3 and TRBJ2-3; 8 nucleotides line up with TRBD1. There are 18 residues in the CDR3. Trimming removed 0 bases from V and 5 bases from J; junction bases left unmatched: 13. Germline V lookup: CDR1 LGHNA, CDR2 YSLEER. As DNA, the CDR3 is TGCGCCAGCAGCCAAGATCAGGCAGGGGGCCCTCCGCAAGATACGCAGTATTTT. Translation: CASSQDQAGGPPQDTQYF.

This clonotype was counted a few times. The chain employs TRBV7-8 and TRBJ2-7; TRBD2 matches 10 bases. The V gene end was trimmed by 8 bases and the J gene end by 1 base; junction bases not matched to a gene: 5. Germline values: CDR1 SGHVS, CDR2 FQNEAQ. CDR3 length: 14 residues. The CDR3 DNA is TGTGCCAGCGGCTGGACTAGCGGTTCCTACGAGCAGTACTTC. It encodes CASGWTSGSYEQYF.

This clonotype has only a few counts. The genes are TRBV10-3 and TRBJ1-5; D unresolved. The germline V and J ends were trimmed by 3 bases and 0 bases, with 3 bases remaining between them. The CDR3 runs 13 residues. Germline CDR1 is ENHRY and CDR2 is SYGVKD. CDR3 amino acids: CAISDGSNQPQHF. For the CDR3, the DNA is TGTGCCATCAGTGATGGTAGCAATCAGCCCCAGCATTTT.

This clonotype appeared a few times. The chain carries TRBV4-3 and TRBJ2-1; D not resolved. This CDR3 is built from 19 residues. Per the germline V gene, CDR1 is LGHNA and CDR2 is YSLEER. V lost 0 bases, J lost 0 bases, and 18 bases lay in between. The CDR3 reads CASSQDSSVSLSSYNEQFF. The CDR3 DNA reads TGCGCCAGCAGCCAAGATTCGTCGGTCAGTCTCAGCTCCTACAATGAGCAGTTCTTC.

The chain links TRBV20-1 to TRBJ2-3; TRBD2 is a possible D gene (5 bases). From germline, CDR1 is DFQATT and CDR2 SNEGSKA (reference sequence). With 6 bases removed from V and 8 bases from J, the gap between germline ends came to 12 bases. The CDR3 extends over 11 amino acids. The CDR3 spells CSALGESTQYF. The CDR3 nucleotides are TGCAGTGCCCTCGGGGAGAGTACGCAGTATTTT.

The chain is built from TRBV27 and TRBJ2-5, with D perhaps TRBD2 (7 bases). V was shortened by 8 bases and J by 4 bases, with 20 bases between the two germline ends. There are 15 residues in the CDR3. Germline lookup yields CDR1 MNHEY and CDR2 SMNVEV (reference sequence). The CDR3 nucleotides read TGTGCCAGCGCTGGGGGGGGCTTGGGAGGAGAGACCCAGTACTTC. Its protein product is CASAGGGLGGETQYF.

V usage is TRBV7-2 and J usage is TRBJ2-1, with 12 bases that match TRBD2. The CDR3 runs to 15 residues. The J segment lost 13 bases and the V segment lost 3 bases, leaving 10 bases of the junction unmatched. The germline V gene encodes CDR1 SGHTA and CDR2 FQGNSA. The CDR3: CASSFTSGGLETQFF. The DNA for the CDR3 is TGTGCCAGCAGCTTCACTAGCGGGGGGTTGGAGACCCAGTTCTTC.

This chain links TRBV4-2 with TRBJ1-1; D gene ambiguous. The V gene's germline CDR1 is LGHNA and CDR2 YNFKEQ. This CDR3 has 16 amino acids. V shed 1 base and J shed 3 bases, with 15 bases lying between them. This CDR3 is CASSQGSRVKDTEAFF. The CDR3 DNA follows: TGTGCCAGCAGCCAAGGCTCCCGGGTAAAGGACACTGAAGCTTTCTTT.

The chain carries TRBV18 and TRBJ2-3; maybe TRBD2 (5 bases). Germline CDR1 reads KGHSH; CDR2 reads LQKENI. This CDR3 is built from 13 residues. Trimming cost V 3 bases and J 6 bases, with 10 bases left between them. The CDR3 region has the DNA TGTGCCAGCTCACCCGGGAAACGGGATACGCAGTATTTT. Protein sequence: CASSPGKRDTQYF.

This clonotype showed up many times. This chain uses TRBV7-2 with TRBJ2-7; TRBD2 aligns across 7 bases. After removal of 1 base from V and 7 bases from J, the junction contained 10 bases not matched to a gene. The CDR3 is 15 residues long. From germline, CDR1 is SGHTA and CDR2 FQGNSA. CDR3 coding DNA: TGTGCCAGCAGCTTAGAGCCGGGGAGAGCGGGAGAGCAGTACTTC. It codes for CASSLEPGRAGEQYF.

The sample holds one count of this clonotype. V is TRBV7-2 and J is TRBJ1-4; a possible D gene is TRBD1 (6 bases). Per germline, CDR1 SGHTA and CDR2 FQGNSA. The CDR3 spans 15 residues. Trimming left V 5 bases short and J 3 bases short, with 13 bases between. CDR3 sequence (DNA): TGTGCCAGCAGCACCCGACAGGTTCCTAATGAAAAACTGTTTTTT. Amino acids: CASSTRQVPNEKLFF.

The J gene is TRBJ2-5, the V gene TRBV2, with 11 bases lining up with TRBD2. Germline V gives CDR1 SNHLY, CDR2 FYNNEI. V was pared by 3 bases and J by 5 bases, with 2 bases of the junction left unmatched. The CDR3 runs 14 residues. The CDR3 is CASSETSGVETQYF. Written as DNA, the CDR3 is TGTGCCAGCAGTGAGACTAGCGGGGTGGAGACCCAGTACTTC.

This rearrangement joins TRBV29-1 to TRBJ2-7; D unclear. The J call is in doubt because the DNA end fits TRBJ2-5 better. The CDR3 spans 12 residues. Germline V CDR1 and CDR2: SQVTM, ANQGSEA. The CDR3 DNA is TGCAGCGTTGAAGACGTGGGGGAGACCCAGTACTTC. The encoded protein is CSVEDVGETQYF.

V usage is TRBV4-3 and J usage is TRBJ1-2; 7 bases are shared with TRBD1. V lost 0 bases and J lost 7; bases outside the gene matches: 8. This CDR3 comprises 15 residues. Germline CDR1 reads LGHNA; CDR2 reads YSLEER. The CDR3 spells CASSQEAGTVSGYTF. CDR3 coding DNA: TGCGCCAGCAGCCAAGAAGCCGGGACAGTAAGTGGCTACACCTTC.

This sequence joins TRBV7-9 and TRBJ1-6, with 7 nucleotides matching TRBD1. CDR1 and CDR2 from the germline V gene are SEHNR and FQNEAQ (reference sequence). The trim removed 1 base at V and 9 bases at J, leaving 6 bases unmatched. The CDR3 runs 15 residues. CDR3 amino acids: CASSLGQGLGSPLHF. As DNA, the CDR3 is TGTGCCAGCAGCTTAGGACAGGGATTAGGTTCACCCCTCCACTTT.

Remarks on this clonotype: The junction and the germline gene differ at one end; a read error may be behind it. The V and J genes are TRBV20-1 and TRBJ1-5, with D perhaps matching TRBD1 (5 bases). This CDR3 is 15 amino acids long. Germline CDR1 reads DFQATT; CDR2 reads SNEGSKA (reference sequence). CDR3 amino acids: CSLRVGVDSNQPQHF. CDR3 DNA sequence: TGTTCGCTCAGGGTAGGCGTTGATAGCAATCAGCCCCAGCATTTT.

Worth noting for this clonotype: One end of the junction varies from germline; a read error may be responsible. The chain links TRBV7-2 to TRBJ2-1, with TRBD2 matching over 8 bases. CDR1 is SGHTA and CDR2 is FQGNSA in the germline V gene. This CDR3 has 15 residues. CDR3 in amino acids: CASSLWSGGGNEQFF. CDR3 sequence (DNA): TGCGCCAGCAGCTTGTGGAGCGGGGGCGGCAATGAGCAGTTCTTC. The full variable domain, rest sourced from reference TRBV7-2 and TRBJ2-1, is GAGVSQSPSNKVTEKGKDVELRCDPISGHTALYWYRQSLGQGLEFLIYFQGNSAPDKSGLPSDRFSAERTGGSVSTLTIQRTQQEDSAVYLCASSLWSGGGNEQFFGPGTRLTVL.

The chain carries TRBV6-1 and TRBJ2-1; 13 bases match TRBD2. V gave up 6 bases and J gave up 0 bases; unmatched junction bases: 5. The CDR3 is made up of 17 amino acids. Germline values: CDR1 MNHNS, CDR2 SASEGT. CDR3 DNA: TGTGCCAGCAGCGGACTAGCGGGGGCTGTCTCCTACAATGAGCAGTTCTTC. It translates to CASSGLAGAVSYNEQFF.

This chain links TRBV6-5 with TRBJ1-5; D is possibly TRBD1 (5 bases). CDR3 length equals 14 residues. Deletions cut 2 bases from V and 5 bases from J, with 10 bases between. Germline CDR1 is MNHEY and CDR2 is SVGAGI. Here the CDR3 reads CASSYGRGHQPQHF. The CDR3 DNA is TGTGCCAGCAGTTACGGAAGGGGTCATCAGCCCCAGCATTTT.

The chain couples TRBV20-1 to TRBJ1-4; D is perhaps TRBD1 (5 bases). Per germline, CDR1 DFQATT and CDR2 SNEGSKA (reference sequence). The CDR3 extends over 13 amino acids. V gave up 5 bases and J gave up 12 bases, with 19 bases separating them. This chain's CDR3 is CSAPGTSSGELFF. The CDR3 coding sequence is TGCAGTGCTCCCGGGACCTCGAGCGGAGAACTGTTTTTT.

This clonotype was found a few times. J is TRBJ1-5 and V is TRBV10-3; D call uncertain. The germline V gene encodes CDR1 ENHRY and CDR2 SYGVKD. The CDR3 runs to 15 residues. V lost 2 bases, J lost 4 bases, and 12 bases lay in between. This CDR3 is CAISERSAGNQPQHF. CDR3 bases: TGTGCCATCAGTGAGCGATCCGCCGGGAATCAGCCCCAGCATTTT.

The table lists this clonotype with a few counts. This chain links TRBV29-1 with TRBJ2-1; perhaps D is TRBD1 or TRBD2 (5 bases each). This CDR3 spans 13 amino acids. Trimming took 7 bases from V and 2 from J, leaving 12 bases between them. From germline, CDR1 is SQVTM and CDR2 ANQGSEA. CDR3 amino acids: CSAGDETYNEQFF. The CDR3 nucleotides are TGCAGCGCCGGGGACGAGACCTACAATGAGCAGTTCTTC.

The rearrangement uses TRBV6-5 and TRBJ2-5; weak D call: TRBD1 (6 bases). V dropped 5 bases and J dropped 13 bases, with 23 bases sitting between them. This CDR3 region has 14 residues. Looked up from germline, CDR1 is MNHEY and CDR2 is SVGAGI. CDR3 DNA sequence: TGTGCCAGCAGTAACCCGGGACATTCCCGTAGGCGGTACTTC. The encoded protein is CASSNPGHSRRRYF.

The chain carries TRBV6-2 or TRBV6-3 and TRBJ2-4, with D possibly being TRBD1 (6 bases). Deletions cut 6 bases from V and 0 bases from J, with 18 bases between. The CDR3 contains 17 residues. Germline CDR1 reads MNHEY; CDR2 reads SVGEGT. CDR3 protein: CASSLRTATVAKNIQYF. CDR3 bases: TGTGCCAGCAGCCTCCGGACAGCCACCGTAGCCAAAAACATTCAGTACTTC.

This sequence joins TRBV20-1 and TRBJ2-3; D remains unclear. Germline loops: CDR1 DFQATT, CDR2 SNEGSKA (reference sequence). V was trimmed by 5 bases and J by 6 bases, leaving 18 bases between them. The CDR3 totals 14 residues. The CDR3 reads CSAGAHPTGDTQYF. The CDR3 nucleotides read TGCAGTGCTGGTGCCCACCCCACTGGGGATACGCAGTATTTT.